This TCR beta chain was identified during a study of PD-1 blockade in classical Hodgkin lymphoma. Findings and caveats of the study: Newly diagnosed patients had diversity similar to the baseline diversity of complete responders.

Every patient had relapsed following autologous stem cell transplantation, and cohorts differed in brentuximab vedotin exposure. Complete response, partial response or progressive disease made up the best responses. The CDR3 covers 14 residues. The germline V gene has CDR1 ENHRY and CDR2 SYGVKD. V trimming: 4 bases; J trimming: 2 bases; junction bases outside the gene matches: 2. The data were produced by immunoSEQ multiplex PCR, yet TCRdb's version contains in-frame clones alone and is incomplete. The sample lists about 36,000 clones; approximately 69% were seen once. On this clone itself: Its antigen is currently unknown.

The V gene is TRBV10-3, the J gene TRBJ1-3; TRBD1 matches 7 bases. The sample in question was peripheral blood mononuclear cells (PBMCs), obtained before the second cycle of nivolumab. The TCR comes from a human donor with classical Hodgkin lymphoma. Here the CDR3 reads CAISGTGPGNTIYF. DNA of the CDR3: TGTGCCATCAGTGGGACAGGACCTGGAAACACCATATATTTT.